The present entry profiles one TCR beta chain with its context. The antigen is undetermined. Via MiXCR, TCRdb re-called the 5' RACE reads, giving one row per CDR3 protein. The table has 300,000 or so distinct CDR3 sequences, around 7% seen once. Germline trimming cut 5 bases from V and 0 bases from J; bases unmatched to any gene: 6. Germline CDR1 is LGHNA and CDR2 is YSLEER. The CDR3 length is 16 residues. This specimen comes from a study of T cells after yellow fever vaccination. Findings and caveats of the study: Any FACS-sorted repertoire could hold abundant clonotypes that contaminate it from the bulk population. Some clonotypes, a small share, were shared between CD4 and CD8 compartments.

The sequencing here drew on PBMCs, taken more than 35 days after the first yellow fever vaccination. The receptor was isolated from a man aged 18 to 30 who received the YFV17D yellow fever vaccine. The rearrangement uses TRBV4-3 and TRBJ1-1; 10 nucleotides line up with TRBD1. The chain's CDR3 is CASSRRQGALNTEAFF. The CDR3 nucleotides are TGCGCCAGCAGCAGGCGACAGGGGGCTTTGAACACTGAAGCTTTCTTT.